These 20 T cell receptor beta chains came from one sample sequenced in a study of shared clonotypes between healthy human individuals. The protocol was immunoSEQ multiplex PCR, while the TCRdb copy is restricted to in-frame clones and leaves out a portion. Here the sample spans about 2 million clones, 95% being singletons. Material for sequencing was naive CD4+ T cells sorted from blood. Stated subset: CD45RA+ positively selected. The receptors stem from a man aged 18 to 30 in good health.

This clone was detected only once. The chain links TRBV6-5 to TRBJ2-1; TRBD1 aligns across 7 bases. The ends lost 4 bases at V and 6 bases at J; junction bases unmatched: 9. The CDR3 totals 15 residues. Germline loops: CDR1 MNHEY, CDR2 SVGAGI. The chain's CDR3 is CASSLPGGKSNEQFF. The CDR3 DNA follows: TGTGCCAGCAGTTTGCCAGGGGGAAAAAGCAATGAGCAGTTCTTC.

The chain links TRBV7-9 to TRBJ2-5; TRBD1 is a possible D gene (6 bases). Trimming took 1 base from V and 3 from J, leaving 21 bases between them. Per germline, CDR1 SEHNR and CDR2 FQNEAQ (reference sequence). This CDR3 region has 18 residues. The CDR3 DNA reads as TGTGCCAGCAGCTTAGGAATCTGGGCCAGCAGGGGTGAAGAGACCCAGTACTTC. This translates into CASSLGIWASRGEETQYF.

V gene TRBV2 combines with J gene TRBJ2-3; TRBD2 agrees at 14 bases. The CDR3 extends over 17 amino acids. Trimming cost V 2 bases and J 4 bases; bases outside gene matches: 5. The germline V gene encodes CDR1 SNHLY and CDR2 FYNNEI. This CDR3 is CASSERGLAGAADTQYF. The CDR3 coding sequence is TGTGCCAGCAGTGAACGGGGACTAGCGGGAGCGGCAGATACGCAGTATTTT. The full variable domain, its missing parts supplied by reference TRBV2 and TRBJ2-3, is EPEVTQTPSHQVTQMGQEVILRCVPISNHLYFYWYRQILGQKVEFLVSFYNNEISEKSEIFDDQFSVERPDGSNFTLKIRSTKLEDSAMYFCASSERGLAGAADTQYFGPGTRLTVL.

This chain uses TRBV4-2 with TRBJ2-3; 7 bases line up with TRBD2. Germline V lookup: CDR1 LGHNA, CDR2 YNFKEQ. Trimming cost V 0 bases and J 5 bases; bases outside gene matches: 8. The CDR3 is 16 residues long. The CDR3 DNA reads as TGTGCCAGCAGCCAAGATTCAGCGGGACGGAGAGATACGCAGTATTTT. The encoded protein is CASSQDSAGRRDTQYF.

The chain recombines TRBV6-6 with TRBJ1-1; 7 bases line up with TRBD1. CDR1 is MNHNY, CDR2 SVGAGI, per germline (reference sequence). J was trimmed by 1 base and V by 5 bases; bases with no gene match: 10. The CDR3 is 16 residues long. The CDR3 nucleotides are TGTGCCAGCAGTAGAACAGGGGTAGGGGCGAACACTGAAGCTTTCTTT. This sequence encodes CASSRTGVGANTEAFF.

The gene calls are TRBV2 and TRBJ2-7; D may be TRBD1 or TRBD2 (5 bases each). CDR1 and CDR2 (germline): SNHLY, FYNNEI. This CDR3 is built from 14 residues. Trimming removed 5 bases at V and 2 bases at J, with 13 bases between. The CDR3 loop reads CASSPGALPYEQYF. The CDR3 bases are TGTGCCAGCAGTCCCGGGGCCTTGCCCTACGAGCAGTACTTC. The variable domain in full, with the rest retrieved from reference TRBV2 and TRBJ2-7, is EPEVTQTPSHQVTQMGQEVILRCVPISNHLYFYWYRQILGQKVEFLVSFYNNEISEKSEIFDDQFSVERPDGSNFTLKIRSTKLEDSAMYFCASSPGALPYEQYFGPGTRLTVT.

The genes are TRBV7-2 and TRBJ2-5, with TRBD1 identical over 7 bases. The ends lost 3 bases at V and 10 bases at J; junction bases unmatched: 14. The CDR3 is 15 residues long. Germline V CDR1 and CDR2: SGHTA, FQGNSA. As DNA, the CDR3 is TGTGCCAGCAGCTTCGGACAGTTACGTCAGGGGGTCCAGTACTTC. Translated, it gives CASSFGQLRQGVQYF.

The chain couples TRBV27 to TRBJ1-2; D unclear. This CDR3 has 14 amino acids. The germline gives CDR1 MNHEY, CDR2 SMNVEV (reference sequence). With 3 bases removed from V and 3 bases from J, the gap between germline ends came to 11 bases. The CDR3 loop is CASSFDGFDYGYTF. The CDR3 DNA follows: TGTGCCAGCAGTTTCGACGGGTTTGACTATGGCTACACCTTC.

V is TRBV6-1 and J is TRBJ1-6; D is perhaps TRBD1 (5 bases). The germline V and J ends were trimmed by 4 bases and 7 bases, with 14 bases remaining between them. CDR1 is MNHNS, CDR2 SASEGT, per germline. This CDR3 has 15 residues. The CDR3 spells CASSAQGVGNSPLHF. The CDR3 region has the DNA TGTGCCAGCAGTGCCCAGGGTGTAGGGAATTCACCCCTCCACTTT.

About this clone itself: Given a much more abundant clone one base away, this may be a read error. The chain carries TRBV10-3 and TRBJ1-5, with D maybe TRBD1 (6 bases). The CDR3 consists of 13 residues. Germline CDR1 reads ENHRY; CDR2 reads SYGVKD. With 10 bases removed from V and 11 bases from J, the gap between germline ends came to 21 bases. The CDR3 region has the DNA TGTGCCACCCGGCGGGGGGCGGGGCAGTCCCAGCATTTT. Protein product: CATRRGAGQSQHF.

The gene calls are TRBV6-4 and TRBJ1-1, with 9 nucleotides matching TRBD1. Trimming took 3 bases from V and 9 from J; bases not matched to a gene: 2. The germline gives CDR1 MRHNA, CDR2 SNTAGT. The CDR3 has 12 amino acids. The CDR3 nucleotides are TGTGCCAGCAGTGAAACAGGGGGCAAAGCTTTCTTT. As protein: CASSETGGKAFF.

The chain links TRBV9 to TRBJ1-6, with TRBD1 as a possible D gene (5 bases). This CDR3 has 15 residues. The V gene's germline CDR1 is SGDLS and CDR2 YYNGEE. V was shortened by 0 bases and J by 5 bases, with 9 bases between the two germline ends. The CDR3 DNA sequence: TGTGCCAGCAGCGTAGCTGGGGCTGATAATTCACCCCTCCACTTT. Protein product: CASSVAGADNSPLHF. Filled out from reference TRBV9 and TRBJ1-6, the complete variable domain reads DSGVTQTPKHLITATGQRVTLRCSPRSGDLSVYWYQQSLDQGLQFLIQYYNGEERAKGNILERFSAQQFPDLHSELNLSSLELGDSALYFCASSVAGADNSPLHFGNGTRLTVT.

The rearrangement uses TRBV7-2 and TRBJ2-7, with TRBD1 matching 7 bases. This CDR3 has 14 residues. The junction had 8 bases not matched to a gene; V was cut back by 2 bases and J by 7 bases. In germline, CDR1 is SGHTA, CDR2 FQGNSA. This CDR3 reads CASSLNAGGREQYF. DNA for the CDR3: TGTGCCAGCAGCTTAAATGCAGGGGGTCGAGAGCAGTACTTC.

V usage is TRBV7-9 and J usage is TRBJ2-7; perhaps TRBD1 as D (6 bases). This CDR3 is 14 amino acids long. Germline CDR1 reads SEHNR; CDR2 reads FQNEAQ (reference sequence). V lost 0 bases and J 6 bases, leaving 12 bases between the germline ends. CDR3 nucleotides: TGTGCCAGCAGCTTAGCCAAGACAGGTCTCGAGCAGTACTTC. Protein product: CASSLAKTGLEQYF.

The chain uses TRBV11-2 and TRBJ2-7; 8 bases align to TRBD1. From germline, CDR1 is SGHAT and CDR2 FQNNGV. V lost 0 bases to trimming and J lost 6 bases; unmatched junction nucleotides: 4. This CDR3 has 14 amino acids. The CDR3 reads CASSLEGQVSEQYF. The DNA for the CDR3 is TGTGCCAGCAGCTTAGAGGGACAGGTTTCCGAGCAGTACTTC.

The chain employs TRBV27 and TRBJ2-1; D gene ambiguous. The CDR3 spans 11 residues. The V end was cut by 5 bases, the J end by 9 bases, with 8 bases between. From germline, CDR1 is MNHEY and CDR2 SMNVEV (reference sequence). The CDR3 region is CASSSLAEQFF. CDR3 in DNA: TGTGCCAGCAGTAGCCTCGCTGAGCAGTTCTTC.

V is TRBV10-3 and J is TRBJ2-1; D unclear. There are 16 residues in the CDR3. Germline CDR1 ENHRY, CDR2 SYGVKD. Trimming removed 0 bases at V and 5 bases at J, with 14 bases between. CDR3 sequence: CAISESTPGADNEQFF. The CDR3 region has the DNA TGTGCCATCAGTGAGTCGACTCCGGGTGCGGACAATGAGCAGTTCTTC.

This rearrangement joins TRBV11-2 to TRBJ2-5; a weak D match, TRBD2 (5 bases). Germline V gene sequence: CDR1 SGHAT, CDR2 FQNNGV. V was clipped by 0 bases and J by 1 base, with 9 bases between them. This CDR3 has 15 amino acids. The CDR3 DNA sequence: TGTGCCAGCAGCTTAGATTCTCGGGGCCAAGAGACCCAGTACTTC. Translating it yields CASSLDSRGQETQYF.

This sequence joins TRBV11-2 and TRBJ1-1; 7 bases agree with TRBD1. The CDR3 runs 14 residues. CDR1 is SGHAT, CDR2 FQNNGV, per germline. V shed 5 bases, J shed 1 base, and the junction held 4 bases outside the gene matches. As DNA, the CDR3 is TGTGCCAGCAGCACACAGGGGAGGAACACTGAAGCTTTCTTT. This translates into CASSTQGRNTEAFF.

As concerns this clone: Additional DNA sequences in this sample encode the identical CDR3. This sequence joins TRBV18 and TRBJ1-4; D call uncertain. Germline CDR1 is KGHSH and CDR2 is LQKENI. Trimming removed 0 bases at V and 7 bases at J, with 6 bases between. The CDR3 is 13 residues long. CDR3 nucleotides: TGTGCCAGCTCACCACCGGGCGGTGAAAAACTGTTTTTT. Translation: CASSPPGGEKLFF.